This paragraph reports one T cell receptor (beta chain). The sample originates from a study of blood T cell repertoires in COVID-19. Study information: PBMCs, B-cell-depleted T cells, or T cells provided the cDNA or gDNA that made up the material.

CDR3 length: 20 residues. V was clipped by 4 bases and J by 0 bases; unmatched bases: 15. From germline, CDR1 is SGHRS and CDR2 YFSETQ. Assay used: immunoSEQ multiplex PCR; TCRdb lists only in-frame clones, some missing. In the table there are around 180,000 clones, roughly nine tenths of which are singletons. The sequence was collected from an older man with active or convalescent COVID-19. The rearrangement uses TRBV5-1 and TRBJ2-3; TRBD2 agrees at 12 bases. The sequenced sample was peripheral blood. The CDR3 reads CASSLTARLAGEWSTDTQYF. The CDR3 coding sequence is TGCGCCAGCAGCCTCACGGCCAGACTAGCGGGGGAATGGAGCACAGATACGCAGTATTTT.